The rows below give T cell receptor beta chains drawn from one sample of a study of neoadjuvant anti-PD-1 for oral cavity cancer. The repertoire was sequenced with immunoSEQ multiplex PCR; TCRdb's copy has only in-frame clones and lacks some. The table lists around 68,000 clones, less than 90% of them singletons. The sample consisted of PBMCs, taken after nivolumab (anti-PD-1) treatment. Receptors were obtained from a person aged 35 to 85 with oral cavity squamous cell carcinoma. CDR3s include the opening cysteine and the closing phenylalanine or tryptophan. D genes are given only for firm matches. Clone size is shown for a subset of rows, as once, few, many or a class of expanded clone.

V: TRBV10-1; size: few; J: TRBJ2-1; D: NA; CDR3: CASSEGGLGNNEQFF; DNA: TGCGCCAGCAGTGAAGGGGGACTGGGAAACAATGAGCAGTTCTTC
V: TRBV28; size: NA; J: TRBJ2-7; D: NA; CDR3: CASSLSTSSSVREQYF; DNA: TGTGCCAGCAGTTTGTCGACATCAAGCAGCGTCCGAGAGCAGTACTTC
V: TRBV6-1; size: NA; J: TRBJ1-2; D: NA; CDR3: CASSMKTNYGYTF; DNA: TGTGCCAGCAGTATGAAGACTAACTATGGCTACACCTTC
V: TRBV5-6; size: NA; J: TRBJ2-7; D: NA; CDR3: CASSSEASYEQYF; DNA: TGTGCCAGCAGCTCAGAGGCCTCCTACGAGCAGTACTTC
V: TRBV2; size: few; J: TRBJ2-2; D: NA; CDR3: CASSPRGWQGVDTGELFF; DNA: TGTGCCAGCAGTCCGCGGGGGTGGCAGGGGGTAGACACCGGGGAGCTGTTTTTT
V: TRBV14; size: NA; J: TRBJ1-4; D: NA; CDR3: CASSAKEAGTNEKLFF; DNA: TGTGCCAGCAGCGCCAAAGAGGCAGGGACTAATGAAAAACTGTTTTTT
V: TRBV4-2; size: NA; J: TRBJ1-1; D: NA; CDR3: CASSQTGVNTEAFF; DNA: TGTGCCAGCAGCCAAACGGGGGTGAACACTGAAGCTTTCTTT
V: TRBV9; size: NA; J: TRBJ1-2; D: TRBD1; CDR3: CASSPGRQGPYGYTF; DNA: TGTGCCAGCAGCCCCGGTCGACAGGGACCCTATGGCTACACCTTC
V: TRBV5-4; size: NA; J: TRBJ2-1; D: NA; CDR3: CASSFAASSYNEQFF; DNA: TGTGCCAGCAGCTTCGCGGCAAGCTCCTACAATGAGCAGTTCTTC
V: TRBV18; size: NA; J: TRBJ2-1; D: NA; CDR3: CASSPMTGLASYNEQFF; DNA: TGTGCCAGCTCACCGATGACAGGACTTGCCTCCTACAATGAGCAGTTCTTC
V: TRBV29-1; size: NA; J: TRBJ1-1; D: NA; CDR3: CSVSLENTEAFF; DNA: TGCAGCGTTTCTTTGGAGAACACTGAAGCTTTCTTT
V: TRBV2; size: NA; J: TRBJ2-1; D: TRBD2; CDR3: CASTRLAGVDNEQFF; DNA: TGTGCCAGCACTAGACTAGCGGGGGTTGACAATGAGCAGTTCTTC
V: TRBV4-2; size: once; J: TRBJ2-3; D: NA; CDR3: CASSQDRLRTDTQYF; DNA: TGTGCCAGCAGCCAAGATAGGCTTCGCACAGATACGCAGTATTTT
V: TRBV9; size: NA; J: TRBJ2-6; D: NA; CDR3: CASSVAFFGLGAGANVLTF; DNA: TGTGCCAGCAGCGTAGCGTTTTTTGGGCTAGGGGCTGGGGCCAACGTCCTGACTTTC
V: TRBV5-1; size: NA; J: TRBJ2-7; D: TRBD1; CDR3: CASSIDRVENEQYF; DNA: TGCGCCAGCAGCATAGACAGGGTGGAGAATGAGCAGTACTTC
V: TRBV7-9; size: few; J: TRBJ1-1; D: NA; CDR3: CASSWRGRKNTEAFF; DNA: TGTGCCAGCAGCTGGAGAGGCAGAAAGAACACTGAAGCTTTCTTT
V: TRBV28; size: NA; J: TRBJ1-1; D: NA; CDR3: CASRNQQTRGAFF; DNA: TGTGCCAGCAGAAACCAACAAACCCGTGGGGCTTTCTTT
V: TRBV9; size: NA; J: TRBJ2-1; D: NA; CDR3: CASSPRTTYNEQFF; DNA: TGTGCCAGCAGCCCTCGGACTACCTACAATGAGCAGTTCTTC
V: TRBV27; size: NA; J: TRBJ1-5; D: NA; CDR3: CASSSAGLNQPQHF; DNA: TGTGCCAGCAGTTCGGCGGGACTCAATCAGCCCCAGCATTTT
V: TRBV10-3; size: NA; J: TRBJ2-5; D: TRBD2; CDR3: CAISERLAGEETQYF; DNA: TGTGCCATCAGTGAACGACTAGCGGGGGAAGAGACCCAGTACTTC
V: TRBV2; size: NA; J: TRBJ1-5; D: NA; CDR3: CACDRGYSNQPQHF; DNA: TGTGCCTGTGACCGGGGGTATAGCAATCAGCCCCAGCATTTT
V: TRBV6-1; size: NA; J: TRBJ1-4; D: NA; CDR3: CASSETNSHATNEKLFF; DNA: TGTGCCAGCAGTGAAACGAACAGCCATGCAACTAATGAAAAACTGTTTTTT